Sequencing of this T cell receptor (beta chain) was carried out in a study of blood T cell repertoires in COVID-19. Study summary: Sample material is recorded as cDNA or gDNA derived from T cells, B-cell-depleted T cells, or PBMCs.

In the original processing: Reference gene primer amplification gave nucleated cell count estimates. Sequencing used immunoSEQ multiplex PCR; TCRdb keeps in-frame clones, though not all of them. V, J and clone size reflect that table, while D and trimming were determined from the DNA. The sample yields some 320,000 clones, over 85% seen once. Those enrolled, adults aged about 18 to 95 years, came from about two dozen US areas. Each participant's cohort was designated according to participant-reported clinical history. This clone was detected a few times. The CDR3 covers 16 residues. Trimming removed 5 bases at V and 5 bases at J, with 18 bases between. From germline, CDR1 is SNHLY and CDR2 FYNNEI.

The clonotype originates from a man aged 55 to 69 who had recovered from COVID-19. Sequenced material: PBMCs or T cells enriched from blood (not recorded which). V and J are TRBV2 and TRBJ2-2; D is undetermined. CDR3 loop: CASSSLGVFGTGELFF. In DNA form, the CDR3 reads TGTGCCAGCAGTTCTCTAGGAGTGTTTGGGACCGGGGAGCTGTTTTTT.